A single sample is the source of the 27 T cell receptor beta chains below, sequenced in a study of shared clonotypes between healthy human individuals. TCRdb's table, derived via immunoSEQ multiplex PCR, lists solely in-frame clones and lacks some. The sample includes around 1.5 million clones, approximately 98% of them seen just once. The sequencing input was naive CD4+ T cells sorted from blood. Noted subset: CD45RA+ positively selected. All receptors come from a man between 25 and 39 years old in good health.

The V gene is TRBV28, the J gene TRBJ2-7; the match to TRBD2 covers 9 bases. The CDR3 totals 16 residues. Germline values: CDR1 MDHEN, CDR2 SYDVKM. J was trimmed by 2 bases and V by 5 bases; bases with no gene match: 10. Here the CDR3 DNA reads TGTGCCAGCAGTCCCCCCGGACTAGCGCAACCCTACGAGCAGTACTTC. It translates to CASSPPGLAQPYEQYF.

The chain has TRBV10-2 and TRBJ2-5, with TRBD1 identical over 7 bases. The V segment lost 6 bases and the J segment 5 bases; nucleotides outside the gene matches: 6. The length of the CDR3 is 13 residues. Germline V CDR1 and CDR2: WSHSY, SAAADI. CDR3 sequence (DNA): TGCGCCAGCAGCGGGACAGTGTGGGAGACCCAGTACTTC. It encodes CASSGTVWETQYF.

J is TRBJ2-7 and V is TRBV28, with unresolved D. The CDR3 sequence is 13 residues long. V lost 2 bases to trimming and J lost 2 bases, with 7 bases between them. Germline V gene lookup returns CDR1 MDHEN and CDR2 SYDVKM. The CDR3 protein is CASSLGWAYEQYF. CDR3 bases: TGTGCCAGCAGTTTAGGGTGGGCCTACGAGCAGTACTTC.

Here the CDR3 DNA reads TGTGCCTGGACCCGGACCTTGGAAGCTTTCTTT. It translates to CAWTRTLEAFF. This sequence joins TRBV30 and TRBJ1-1; no clear D. Trimming shortened V by 4 bases and J by 8 bases, and 11 bases separated the two germline ends. The germline CDR1 and CDR2 sequences are GTSNPN and SVGIG (reference sequence). This CDR3 comprises 11 residues.

This clone was found once. This chain uses TRBV4-3 with TRBJ2-7; 8 nucleotides match TRBD1. The ends lost 1 base at V and 3 bases at J; junction bases unmatched: 8. The germline gives CDR1 LGHNA, CDR2 YSLEER. The CDR3 spans 16 residues. The CDR3 loop is CASSQATTGGLYEQYF. As DNA, the CDR3 is TGCGCCAGCAGCCAAGCAACTACAGGGGGACTCTACGAGCAGTACTTC.

V usage is TRBV6-5 and J usage is TRBJ2-1; D gene uncertain. The germline V gene has CDR1 MNHEY and CDR2 SVGAGI. V was cut by 4 bases and J by 0 bases, with 7 bases left in between. The CDR3 has 14 residues. CDR3 sequence: CASSSRNSYNEQFF. The CDR3 region has the DNA TGTGCCAGCAGTTCTAGAAACTCCTACAATGAGCAGTTCTTC.

This clone came up once. The same CDR3 is also encoded by other DNA sequences in this sample. The chain links TRBV9 to TRBJ2-1; 14 nucleotides match TRBD2. V trimming: 2 bases; J trimming: 8 bases; junction bases outside the gene matches: 3. From germline, CDR1 is SGDLS and CDR2 YYNGEE. The CDR3 runs to 15 residues. The CDR3 here is CASSVGLAGVDEQFF. CDR3 nucleotide sequence: TGTGCCAGCAGCGTGGGACTAGCGGGAGTGGATGAGCAGTTCTTC.

The chain employs TRBV28 and TRBJ1-1; a possible D gene is TRBD1 (6 bases). The CDR3 is 13 amino acids. The germline CDR1 and CDR2 sequences are MDHEN and SYDVKM. Trimming stripped 7 bases from V and 5 bases from J, with 14 bases between. The DNA for the CDR3 is TGTGCCAGCACTGAACAGGGTTCGACTGAAGCTTTCTTT. Its translation: CASTEQGSTEAFF.

This clone was seen just once. CDR3 loop: CASSLAGEAYSNQPQHF. CDR3 coding DNA: TGTGCCAGCAGCTTAGCTGGGGAGGCCTATAGCAATCAGCCCCAGCATTTT. The V and J genes are TRBV11-2 and TRBJ1-5; D is unresolved. Trimming cost V 1 base and J 0 bases, with 13 bases left between them. The CDR3 extends over 17 amino acids. The germline CDR1 and CDR2 sequences are SGHAT and FQNNGV.

The rearrangement links TRBV19 to TRBJ1-2, with TRBD1 identical over 10 bases. Germline values: CDR1 LNHDA, CDR2 SQIVND (reference sequence). The CDR3 consists of 14 residues. Trimming took 6 bases from V and 2 from J; bases not matched to a gene: 3. The chain's CDR3 is CASSRDRGNYGYTF. In DNA, the CDR3 is TGTGCCAGTAGCCGGGACAGGGGAAACTATGGCTACACCTTC. The full variable domain, completed using reference TRBV19 and TRBJ1-2, is DGGITQSPKYLFRKEGQNVTLSCEQNLNHDAMYWYRQDPGQGLRLIYYSQIVNDFQKGDIAEGYSVSREKKESFPLTVTSAQKNPTAFYLCASSRDRGNYGYTFGSGTRLTVV.

This clone showed up just once. The gene calls are TRBV5-8 and TRBJ2-5, with D unclear. Looked up from germline, CDR1 is SGHTS and CDR2 is YDEGEE. The V end lost 6 bases, the J end lost 1 base, and 7 bases lay between the germline ends. This CDR3 comprises 12 residues. CDR3 sequence reads: CASTGFQETQYF. In nucleotides, the CDR3 is TGTGCCAGCACGGGTTTCCAAGAGACCCAGTACTTC.

DNA for the CDR3: TGTGCCAGCAGCCTTGGTGTGACTTCCTACGAGCAGTACTTC. This sequence encodes CASSLGVTSYEQYF. The chain employs TRBV9 and TRBJ2-7; D uncertain. This CDR3 has 14 residues. V dropped 4 bases and J dropped 1 base, with 12 bases sitting between them. Germline V CDR1 and CDR2: SGDLS, YYNGEE.

This clone was seen a single time. The chain employs TRBV18 and TRBJ1-2; tentatively, D is TRBD1 (6 bases). The V end lost 5 bases, the J end lost 4 bases, and 20 bases lay between the germline ends. The CDR3 sequence is 16 residues long. Germline V gene lookup returns CDR1 KGHSH and CDR2 LQKENI. This CDR3 reads CASSSLNRGSGYGYTF. In DNA form, the CDR3 reads TGTGCCAGCTCATCGCTAAATAGGGGGTCCGGCTATGGCTACACCTTC.

The chain employs TRBV10-1 and TRBJ2-1; the D call may be TRBD1 or TRBD2 (6 bases each). The CDR3 length is 19 residues. Trimming stripped 4 bases from V and 0 bases from J, with 22 bases between. Germline V gene data show CDR1 as WNHNN and CDR2 as SYGVQD (reference sequence). In DNA, the CDR3 is TGCGCCAGCAGTGGGTCCGTCGGGGGCGCCTCTTTCTCCTACAATGAGCAGTTCTTC. It encodes CASSGSVGGASFSYNEQFF.

This chain connects TRBV5-4 to TRBJ2-1; either TRBD1 or TRBD2 may supply D (5 bases each). Per the germline V gene, CDR1 is SGHNT and CDR2 is YYREEE (reference sequence). V was cut by 1 base and J by 4 bases, with 15 bases left in between. The CDR3 is made up of 16 amino acids. The CDR3 nucleotides are TGTGCCAGCAGCTTGTCCCTAGCTGGGGCATACAATGAGCAGTTCTTC. Encoded protein: CASSLSLAGAYNEQFF.

This sequence joins TRBV5-1 and TRBJ1-3; D gene uncertain. CDR3 length: 14 residues. Trimming left V 4 bases short and J 0 bases short, with 8 bases between. Germline V gene sequence: CDR1 SGHRS, CDR2 YFSETQ. The CDR3 is CASSLKSSGNTIYF. CDR3 nucleotide sequence: TGCGCCAGCAGCCTAAAGAGCTCTGGAAACACCATATATTTT.

This clone was seen once. The CDR3 bases are TGTGCCAGCAGCCCCCGTCGGGGGGGTAGCACAGATACGCAGTATTTT. As protein: CASSPRRGGSTDTQYF. The gene calls are TRBV7-8 and TRBJ2-3, with TRBD2 identical over 8 bases. V shed 5 bases, J shed 0 bases, and the junction held 7 bases outside the gene matches. Germline CDR1 SGHVS, CDR2 FQNEAQ. The CDR3 spans 16 residues.

This sequence joins TRBV5-1 and TRBJ1-4; D perhaps matches TRBD1 (6 bases). The CDR3 totals 15 residues. Looked up from germline, CDR1 is SGHRS and CDR2 is YFSETQ. Trimming left V 1 base short and J 8 bases short, with 15 bases between. CDR3 nucleotide sequence: TGCGCCAGCAGCTTGAGGGCAGGGGAACAAGAAAAACTGTTTTTT. It encodes CASSLRAGEQEKLFF.

The chain carries TRBV7-8 and TRBJ2-7; 14 nucleotides match TRBD2. Trimming at V came to 1 base and at J to 4 bases, leaving 9 bases not matched to a gene. The CDR3 consists of 18 residues. Germline V gene lookup returns CDR1 SGHVS and CDR2 FQNEAQ. CDR3 amino acids: CASSLVGLAGGAPYEQYF. The CDR3 bases are TGTGCCAGCAGCTTAGTAGGACTAGCGGGAGGCGCACCATACGAGCAGTACTTC.

CDR3 in amino acids: CASRGLVSYNEQFF. The CDR3 nucleotides are TGTGCCAGCAGAGGACTAGTCTCCTACAATGAGCAGTTCTTC. The chain combines TRBV5-5 with TRBJ2-1; 7 nucleotides line up with TRBD2. The V segment lost 5 bases and the J segment 0 bases; nucleotides outside the gene matches: 2. This CDR3 is built from 14 residues. Germline CDR1 and CDR2: SGHKS and YYEKEE (reference sequence).

J is TRBJ1-2 and V is TRBV14, with 9 nucleotides matching TRBD1. J was trimmed by 1 base and V by 6 bases; bases with no gene match: 3. From germline, CDR1 is SGHDN and CDR2 FVKESK. CDR3 length: 14 residues. The CDR3 is CASRMTGGNYGYTF. CDR3 nucleotides: TGTGCCAGCAGGATGACAGGGGGTAACTATGGCTACACCTTC.

This clone was seen only once. This specimen includes other DNA sequences encoding the same CDR3. The V call is TRBV7-9, the J call TRBJ2-7; 7 nucleotides agree with TRBD1. CDR1 SEHNR and CDR2 FQNEAQ come from the germline V gene (reference sequence). Trimming took 3 bases from V and 3 from J; bases not matched to a gene: 5. The CDR3 loop spans 14 amino acids. Here the CDR3 DNA reads TGTGCCAGCAGCTTGGGGCAGGGGGTCTACGAGCAGTACTTC. The encoded protein is CASSLGQGVYEQYF.

A single count supports this clone. The V and J genes are TRBV19 and TRBJ1-2, with TRBD1 matching 10 bases. With 6 bases clipped from V and 0 bases from J, the junction kept 4 bases outside the gene matches. This CDR3 is 15 amino acids long. Germline CDR1 and CDR2: LNHDA and SQIVND (reference sequence). The CDR3 region has the DNA TGTGCCAGTAGCGGACAGGGGGATCCTAACTATGGCTACACCTTC. As protein: CASSGQGDPNYGYTF.

Points on this clone: The identical CDR3 is also encoded by other nucleotide sequences in the sample. This CDR3 is CASSPTSGTYEQYF. The CDR3 nucleotides read TGCGCCAGCAGCCCTACTAGCGGAACCTACGAGCAGTACTTC. The J gene is TRBJ2-7, the V gene TRBV5-1; 8 bases are shared with TRBD2. The CDR3 sequence is 14 residues long. Germline trimming cut 4 bases from V and 2 bases from J; bases unmatched to any gene: 5. In germline, CDR1 is SGHRS, CDR2 YFSETQ.

The chain combines TRBV19 with TRBJ1-2; D not resolved. Trimming pared 5 bases from V and 2 bases from J, leaving 18 bases between. Germline V gene sequence: CDR1 LNHDA, CDR2 SQIVND (reference sequence). The length of the CDR3 is 16 residues. The CDR3 sequence: CASSPPALGRNYGYTF. In DNA, the CDR3 is TGTGCCAGTAGTCCCCCTGCCTTGGGGAGGAACTATGGCTACACCTTC.

The J gene is TRBJ2-5, the V gene TRBV5-1; TRBD2 matches 13 bases. Germline V gives CDR1 SGHRS, CDR2 YFSETQ. The V and J ends lost 4 bases and 6 bases, in that order; junction bases with no gene match: 6. The CDR3 sequence is 15 residues long. Written as DNA, the CDR3 is TGCGCCAGCAGCCCTGGACTAGCGGGAGTAAAGACCCAGTACTTC. Its translation: CASSPGLAGVKTQYF.

The rearrangement uses TRBV20-1 and TRBJ1-1; D might be TRBD1 (6 bases). This CDR3 is 9 amino acids long. Germline assignment: CDR1 DFQATT and CDR2 SNEGSKA (reference sequence). Trimming left V 0 bases short and J 14 bases short, with 7 bases between. The CDR3 sequence: CSAREQGFF. For the CDR3, the DNA is TGCAGTGCTAGAGAACAGGGCTTCTTT.